This passage covers 29 T cell receptor beta chains from one sample sequenced in a study of blood T cell repertoires in COVID-19. Here immunoSEQ multiplex PCR was the method, and the copy in TCRdb shows in-frame clones only, minus some. Of 130,000 or so clones detected, nearly 70% appear once; the ten largest clones hold approximately 2%. Sequenced input: peripheral blood. The source of these receptors is a woman aged 70-85 years with acute or convalescent COVID-19.

The chain employs TRBV4-1 and TRBJ2-1; D ambiguous. Per germline, CDR1 MGHRA and CDR2 YSYEKL. The CDR3 is made up of 14 amino acids. Trimming removed 4 bases from V and 5 bases from J, with 12 bases in between. The CDR3 spells CASSPYQRNNEQFF. The CDR3 coding sequence is TGCGCCAGCAGCCCGTACCAGCGAAACAATGAGCAGTTCTTC.

This clone was detected a few times. This chain uses TRBV28 with TRBJ2-3; 7 bases line up with TRBD2. Germline V lookup: CDR1 MDHEN, CDR2 SYDVKM. Unmatched junction bases numbered 17, after V lost 7 bases and J lost 4 bases. The CDR3 has 17 amino acids. DNA of the CDR3: TGTGCCAGCAATCAGCGGGACTACAAGAAAGGCGCAGATACGCAGTATTTT. Protein product: CASNQRDYKKGADTQYF.

The chain has TRBV7-2 and TRBJ1-4; no reliable D call. In germline, CDR1 is SGHTA, CDR2 FQGNSA. The CDR3 spans 15 residues. Trimming removed 2 bases from V and 8 bases from J, with 15 bases in between. CDR3 loop: CASSLSYGDGEKLFF. The CDR3 DNA follows: TGTGCCAGCAGCTTATCCTACGGGGATGGAGAAAAACTGTTTTTT. The entire variable domain, with the rest obtained from reference TRBV7-2 and TRBJ1-4, is as follows: GAGVSQSPSNKVTEKGKDVELRCDPISGHTALYWYRQSLGQGLEFLIYFQGNSAPDKSGLPSDRFSAERTGGSVSTLTIQRTQQEDSAVYLCASSLSYGDGEKLFFGSGTQLSVL.

The chain links TRBV5-4 to TRBJ2-7; no clear D gene. V was clipped by 0 bases and J by 4 bases, with 5 bases between them. Per germline, CDR1 SGHNT and CDR2 YYREEE (reference sequence). The CDR3 length is 12 residues. The CDR3 region is CASSLDFYEQYF. The CDR3 region has the DNA TGTGCCAGCAGCTTGGACTTTTACGAGCAGTACTTC.

The CDR3 region has the DNA TGTGCCAGCAGCTTGGGGGGCGGGGGAGCTTCCTACGAGCAGTACTTC. Translating gives CASSLGGGGASYEQYF. The chain carries TRBV5-4 and TRBJ2-7; 7 nucleotides align to TRBD2. With 0 bases clipped from V and 1 base from J, the junction kept 7 bases outside the gene matches. Germline V gives CDR1 SGHNT, CDR2 YYREEE (reference sequence). The CDR3 length is 16 residues. The whole variable domain, remainder taken from reference TRBV5-4 and TRBJ2-7, is ETGVTQSPTHLIKTRGQQVTLRCSSQSGHNTVSWYQQALGQGPQFIFQYYREEENGRGNFPPRFSGLQFPNYSSELNVNALELDDSALYLCASSLGGGGASYEQYFGPGTRLTVT.

This chain joins TRBV21-1 and TRBJ1-1; no check of the table's D call, TRBD1, against the DNA was made. TRBV21-1 is assigned pseudogene status. This CDR3 comprises 16 residues. CDR3 in amino acids: CASSTGQVHLNTEAFF. The CDR3 coding sequence is TGTGCCAGCAGCACGGGACAGGTACATTTGAACACTGAAGCTTTCTTT.

This chain uses TRBV19 with TRBJ1-3; D is ambiguous. V lost 5 bases and J 0 bases, leaving 8 bases between the germline ends. Germline-derived CDR1 and CDR2 are LNHDA and SQIVND (reference sequence). This CDR3 spans 14 amino acids. As DNA, the CDR3 is TGTGCCAGTAGTCCGAAGAGCTCTGGAAACACCATATATTTT. This encodes CASSPKSSGNTIYF.

The chain links TRBV4-2 to TRBJ1-1, with 10 bases that match TRBD1. Unmatched junction bases numbered 7, after V lost 3 bases and J lost 6 bases. This CDR3 contains 15 residues. CDR1 is LGHNA and CDR2 is YNFKEQ in the germline V gene. CDR3 amino acids: CASSHELGQGAEAFF. The DNA for the CDR3 is TGTGCCAGCAGCCATGAGCTCGGACAGGGGGCTGAAGCTTTCTTT.

V is TRBV7-9 and J is TRBJ1-1; D is uncertain. Looked up from germline, CDR1 is SEHNR and CDR2 is FQNEAQ (reference sequence). This CDR3 comprises 14 residues. V lost 5 bases and J lost 4, with 14 bases in between. Here the CDR3 reads CASSPTVSSTEAFF. CDR3 sequence (DNA): TGTGCCAGCAGCCCGACTGTGTCGAGCACTGAAGCTTTCTTT.

The CDR3, as DNA: TGTGCCAGCAGTGTTCCCCGACTAGCGGGAGTTACCAAAAACATTCAGTACTTC. This codes for CASSVPRLAGVTKNIQYF. This rearrangement joins TRBV2 to TRBJ2-4; 12 nucleotides line up with TRBD2. CDR3 size: 18 residues. Germline V gene data show CDR1 as SNHLY and CDR2 as FYNNEI. Trimming cost V 4 bases and J 2 bases; bases outside gene matches: 9.

This clone was recorded only once. DNA for the CDR3: TGTGCCAGCAGGCCCTACACAGATACGCAGTATTTT. Amino acids: CASRPYTDTQYF. The V gene is TRBV12-3 or TRBV12-4, the J gene TRBJ2-3, with D unclear. This CDR3 is built from 12 residues. Trimming cost V 6 bases and J 2 bases, with 6 bases left between them.

This clone was detected a few times. The chain carries TRBV2 and TRBJ2-1; possible D gene TRBD1, 5 bases. V was shortened by 5 bases and J by 4 bases, with 12 bases between the two germline ends. Germline CDR1 is SNHLY and CDR2 is FYNNEI. This CDR3 has 14 residues. CDR3 amino acids: CASSPQGKYNEQFF. The CDR3 coding sequence is TGTGCCAGCAGTCCCCAGGGAAAATACAATGAGCAGTTCTTC. Drawing the rest from reference TRBV2 and TRBJ2-1, the complete variable domain is EPEVTQTPSHQVTQMGQEVILRCVPISNHLYFYWYRQILGQKVEFLVSFYNNEISEKSEIFDDQFSVERPDGSNFTLKIRSTKLEDSAMYFCASSPQGKYNEQFFGPGTRLTVL.

J is TRBJ2-7 and V is TRBV30; 7 bases line up with TRBD1. Germline CDR1 GTSNPN, CDR2 SVGIG (reference sequence). The V segment lost 5 bases and the J segment 3 bases; nucleotides outside the gene matches: 4. The CDR3 sequence is 12 residues long. CDR3 residues: CAWWTGGYEQYF. CDR3 bases: TGTGCCTGGTGGACAGGTGGCTACGAGCAGTACTTC.

The CDR3 DNA reads as TGTGCCAGCAGCCAAGAGACGGACGGGAGGTTTGGAAACACCATATATTTT. The encoded protein is CASSQETDGRFGNTIYF. The chain joins TRBV14 to TRBJ1-3; no reliable D call. There are 17 residues in the CDR3. With 0 bases removed from V and 3 bases from J, the gap between germline ends came to 15 bases. Germline-derived CDR1 and CDR2 are SGHDN and FVKESK.

This sequence joins TRBV5-1 and TRBJ1-4; 10 bases are a match to TRBD1. The ends lost 4 bases at V and 5 bases at J; junction bases unmatched: 2. Germline CDR1 reads SGHRS; CDR2 reads YFSETQ. The CDR3 is made up of 14 amino acids. In DNA, the CDR3 is TGCGCCAGCAGCCAGGGACAGGGGAATGAAAAACTGTTTTTT. It yields the protein CASSQGQGNEKLFF.

The rearrangement links TRBV18 to TRBJ1-2; tentative D call: TRBD1 (5 bases). In germline, CDR1 is KGHSH, CDR2 LQKENI. Trimming left V 6 bases short and J 4 bases short, with 9 bases between. The CDR3 runs 12 residues. The CDR3: CASSSDSYGYTF. CDR3 sequence (DNA): TGTGCCAGCTCGTCAGACAGCTATGGCTACACCTTC.

This chain connects TRBV2 to TRBJ2-5; 11 nucleotides agree with TRBD2. The J segment lost 5 bases and the V segment lost 4 bases, leaving 12 bases of the junction unmatched. Germline V gene lookup returns CDR1 SNHLY and CDR2 FYNNEI. The CDR3 has 17 residues. The CDR3 spells CASSVGLAGGQWETQYF. CDR3 DNA: TGTGCCAGCAGTGTGGGATTAGCGGGAGGGCAATGGGAGACCCAGTACTTC.

This clone was seen more than once but under ten times. V gene TRBV5-5 combines with J gene TRBJ1-1; unclear D gene. The V gene's germline CDR1 is SGHKS and CDR2 YYEKEE (reference sequence). V shed 0 bases and J shed 0 bases, with 15 bases lying between them. The CDR3 is 17 residues long. The CDR3 sequence: CASSLGLGVAMNTEAFF. The CDR3 DNA reads as TGTGCCAGCAGCTTGGGACTCGGGGTAGCCATGAACACTGAAGCTTTCTTT.

This clone is judged medium-sized. This chain joins TRBV7-7 and TRBJ2-2, with D possibly being TRBD2 (5 bases). The CDR3 has 15 amino acids. The ends were cut back, 5 bases at V and 7 bases at J, with 17 bases in the middle. Germline CDR1 and CDR2: SSHAT and FNYEAQ (reference sequence). CDR3 in amino acids: CASSETQNRDGELFF. The DNA for the CDR3 is TGTGCCAGCAGCGAAACACAGAATCGGGACGGGGAGCTGTTTTTT. The full variable domain, completed using reference TRBV7-7 and TRBJ2-2, is GAGVSQSPRYKVTKRGQDVTLRCDPISSHATLYWYQQALGQGPEFLTYFNYEAQPDKSGLPSDRFSAERPEGSISTLTIQRTEQRDSAMYRCASSETQNRDGELFFGEGSRLTVL.

The chain couples TRBV28 to TRBJ1-2, with a possible D match to TRBD1 (5 bases). This CDR3 region has 16 residues. With 1 base removed from V and 2 bases from J, the gap between germline ends came to 14 bases. Per the germline V gene, CDR1 is MDHEN and CDR2 is SYDVKM. The CDR3 sequence is CASSLSVGGVNYGYTF. For the CDR3, the DNA is TGTGCCAGCAGTTTATCAGTGGGGGGGGTAAACTATGGCTACACCTTC.

CDR3 nucleotide sequence: TGTGCCAGCAGCCCCTCAGGGGGAGGAAACACCATATATTTT. Its translation: CASSPSGGGNTIYF. This rearrangement joins TRBV9 to TRBJ1-3, with 7 positions matching TRBD1. This CDR3 is 14 amino acids long. With V trimmed by 4 bases and J by 4 bases, 5 bases remained unmatched. Germline V gene lookup returns CDR1 SGDLS and CDR2 YYNGEE.

The chain joins TRBV4-1 to TRBJ1-4; possible D gene TRBD1, 6 bases. The germline V and J ends were trimmed by 5 bases and 0 bases, with 16 bases remaining between them. Germline lookup yields CDR1 MGHRA and CDR2 YSYEKL. The CDR3 length is 17 residues. The chain's CDR3 is CASSSRGGAATNEKLFF. CDR3 DNA sequence: TGCGCCAGCAGCTCCCGTGGGGGGGCGGCAACTAATGAAAAACTGTTTTTT.

The chain joins TRBV7-2 to TRBJ2-3, with 10 bases aligning to TRBD2. There are 16 residues in the CDR3. V shed 5 bases, J shed 4 bases, and the junction held 9 bases outside the gene matches. Germline CDR1 reads SGHTA; CDR2 reads FQGNSA. The CDR3 sequence is CASSPYLAGGADTQYF. In DNA, the CDR3 is TGTGCCAGCAGCCCTTACTTAGCGGGGGGAGCAGATACGCAGTATTTT.

V and J are TRBV2 and TRBJ1-2; 10 nucleotides align to TRBD1. Germline loops: CDR1 SNHLY, CDR2 FYNNEI. There are 14 residues in the CDR3. The V gene end was trimmed by 6 bases and the J gene end by 7 bases; junction bases not matched to a gene: 8. CDR3 in amino acids: CASRIDRGLSGYTF. CDR3 nucleotide sequence: TGTGCCAGCAGGATCGACAGGGGGCTGAGTGGCTACACCTTC.

The rearrangement links TRBV10-3 to TRBJ2-2; D is possibly TRBD1 (6 bases). The CDR3 is made up of 15 amino acids. Trimming removed 5 bases at V and 0 bases at J, with 10 bases between. In germline, CDR1 is ENHRY, CDR2 SYGVKD. CDR3 sequence reads: CAISPGHTNTGELFF. The CDR3 nucleotides read TGTGCCATCAGTCCGGGACATACGAACACCGGGGAGCTGTTTTTT.

The V call is TRBV20-1, the J call TRBJ1-6, with 11 nucleotides matching TRBD1. The length of the CDR3 is 15 residues. Germline V gene lookup returns CDR1 DFQATT and CDR2 SNEGSKA (reference sequence). V shed 3 bases and J 7 bases; nucleotides not matched to a gene: 5. CDR3 DNA sequence: TGCAGTGCTAGTGGGACAGGGGGGAAAAATTCACCCCTCCACTTT. This gives the protein CSASGTGGKNSPLHF.

The gene calls are TRBV6-5 and TRBJ2-7, with TRBD1 matching over 9 bases. The junction had 5 bases not matched to a gene; V was cut back by 4 bases and J by 1 base. Germline CDR1 and CDR2: MNHEY and SVGAGI. The CDR3 runs 15 residues. CDR3 residues: CASSFGTGRSYEQYF. In nucleotides, the CDR3 is TGTGCCAGCAGTTTTGGGACAGGGCGATCCTACGAGCAGTACTTC.

This clone has just a few counts. CDR3 coding DNA: TGTGCCAGCAGCGCTACAGGGGGCGGGTATGGCTACACCTTC. Encoded protein: CASSATGGGYGYTF. This sequence joins TRBV6-5 and TRBJ1-2, with 9 bases that match TRBD1. Germline CDR1 is MNHEY and CDR2 is SVGAGI. The V and J ends lost 6 bases and 5 bases, in that order; junction bases with no gene match: 7. The CDR3 totals 14 residues.

The chain is built from TRBV19 and TRBJ1-2; a possible D gene is TRBD1 (5 bases). V was pared by 3 bases and J by 3 bases, with 8 bases between. The germline V gene has CDR1 LNHDA and CDR2 SQIVND (reference sequence). This CDR3 comprises 13 residues. CDR3 sequence: CASSMRGDYGYTF. The CDR3 nucleotides are TGTGCCAGTAGTATGCGGGGGGACTATGGCTACACCTTC.